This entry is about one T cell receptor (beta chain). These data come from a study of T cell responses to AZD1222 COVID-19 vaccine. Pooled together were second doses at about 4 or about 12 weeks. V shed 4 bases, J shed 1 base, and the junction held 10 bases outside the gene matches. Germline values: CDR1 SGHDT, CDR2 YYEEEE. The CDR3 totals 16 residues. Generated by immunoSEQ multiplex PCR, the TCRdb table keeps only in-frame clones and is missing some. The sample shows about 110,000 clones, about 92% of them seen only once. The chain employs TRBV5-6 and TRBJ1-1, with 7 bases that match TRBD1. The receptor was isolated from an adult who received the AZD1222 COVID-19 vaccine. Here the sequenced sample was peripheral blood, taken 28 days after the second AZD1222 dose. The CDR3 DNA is TGTGCCAGCAGCACTGCCCCAGGGACAGAGAACACTGAAGCTTTCTTT. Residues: CASSTAPGTENTEAFF.